These 29 T cell receptor beta chains were all obtained from the same sample, sequenced in a study of T cell repertoires in cytomegalovirus infection. TCRdb ran MiXCR on the reads and lists one entry per CDR3 protein. The profile covers over 95,000 distinct CDR3 sequences, with roughly 31% appearing a single time and around two fifths taken by the ten largest. These receptors have no identified antigens. Source: CD8+ T cells from cultured PBMCs, taken from culture after CMV antigen stimulation. The receptors shown here come from a human donor in good health (CMV status not recorded). Some clones in this sample may be carry-over from other donors' samples.

The chain is built from TRBV27 and TRBJ1-6; D possibly corresponds to TRBD1 (6 bases). Germline CDR1 is MNHEY and CDR2 is SMNVEV (reference sequence). V dropped 5 bases and J dropped 0 bases, with 17 bases sitting between them. The CDR3 spans 18 residues. CDR3 sequence reads: CASSPRRGGSSYNSPLHF. The DNA for the CDR3 is TGTGCCAGCAGTCCCCGTAGAGGGGGGAGCTCCTATAATTCACCCCTCCACTTT.

The sample holds a few counts of this clonotype. The genes are TRBV27 and TRBJ2-5; 10 bases agree with TRBD2. CDR3 length: 15 residues. Germline V gene sequence: CDR1 MNHEY, CDR2 SMNVEV (reference sequence). The trim removed 3 bases at V and 5 bases at J, leaving 6 bases unmatched. The CDR3: CASSFRASGGETQYF. The CDR3 DNA follows: TGTGCCAGCAGTTTTAGGGCTAGCGGGGGTGAGACCCAGTACTTC.

This clonotype has only a few counts. The chain carries TRBV10-2 and TRBJ2-2; D perhaps matches TRBD1 (5 bases). V lost 7 bases, J lost 3 bases, and 12 bases lay in between. CDR1 is WSHSY and CDR2 is SAAADI in the germline V gene. CDR3 size: 14 residues. CDR3 in amino acids: CASNQGFDTGELFF. DNA of the CDR3: TGCGCCAGCAATCAGGGATTCGACACCGGGGAGCTGTTTTTT.

This sequence joins TRBV20-1 and TRBJ1-1; the D gene is possibly TRBD1 (6 bases). CDR1 is DFQATT, CDR2 SNEGSKA, per germline (reference sequence). CDR3 length: 13 residues. Trimming cost V 3 bases and J 3 bases, with 11 bases left between them. The CDR3 is CSARGGTHTEAFF. The CDR3 region has the DNA TGCAGTGCTAGGGGCGGGACACACACTGAAGCTTTCTTT.

V is TRBV7-2 and J is TRBJ2-5, with 7 bases aligning to TRBD2. Per the germline V gene, CDR1 is SGHTA and CDR2 is FQGNSA. CDR3 size: 15 residues. The junction had 7 bases not matched to a gene; V was cut back by 5 bases and J by 1 base. The CDR3 nucleotides read TGTGCCAGCAGCGCAGTCGCTAGCGGCCAAGAGACCCAGTACTTC. The encoded protein is CASSAVASGQETQYF.

The chain is built from TRBV19 and TRBJ2-1, with D maybe TRBD2 (5 bases). The V gene's germline CDR1 is LNHDA and CDR2 SQIVND (reference sequence). The CDR3 consists of 15 residues. The ends were cut back, 4 bases at V and 2 bases at J, with 12 bases in the middle. The CDR3 spells CASSSSGYTYNEQFF. CDR3 in DNA: TGTGCCAGTAGTAGTTCGGGGTATACCTACAATGAGCAGTTCTTC.

The chain combines TRBV7-8 with TRBJ2-1; either TRBD1 or TRBD2 may fit D (5 bases each). The CDR3 is 15 residues long. Germline CDR1 and CDR2: SGHVS and FQNEAQ. The V end was cut by 6 bases, the J end by 4 bases, with 16 bases between. The CDR3 is CASSPDFPGYNEQFF. CDR3 bases: TGTGCCAGCAGTCCGGACTTCCCAGGGTACAATGAGCAGTTCTTC.

There are a few counts of this clonotype. V is TRBV2 and J is TRBJ2-1, with D perhaps TRBD1 or TRBD2 (5 bases each). This CDR3 is 15 amino acids long. The germline CDR1 and CDR2 sequences are SNHLY and FYNNEI. Trimming took 4 bases from V and 5 from J, leaving 15 bases between them. CDR3 sequence: CASSGGTAGNNEQFF. The CDR3 bases are TGTGCCAGCAGTGGTGGGACGGCAGGCAACAATGAGCAGTTCTTC. Full variable domain (rest looked up from reference TRBV2 and TRBJ2-1): EPEVTQTPSHQVTQMGQEVILRCVPISNHLYFYWYRQILGQKVEFLVSFYNNEISEKSEIFDDQFSVERPDGSNFTLKIRSTKLEDSAMYFCASSGGTAGNNEQFFGPGTRLTVL.

This clonotype was detected ten times or more. The chain has TRBV12-3 or TRBV12-4 and TRBJ2-3; D is perhaps TRBD1 or TRBD2 (6 bases each). V lost 2 bases to trimming and J lost 0 bases, with 9 bases between them. CDR3 length: 15 amino acids. CDR3 DNA: TGTGCCAGCAGTTTACGGGGGCCGAGCACAGATACGCAGTATTTT. This codes for CASSLRGPSTDTQYF.

This clonotype was observed many times. The chain carries TRBV10-3 and TRBJ1-1; D unclear. V dropped 0 bases and J dropped 2 bases, with 7 bases sitting between them. The germline CDR1 and CDR2 sequences are ENHRY and SYGVKD. The CDR3 consists of 14 residues. CDR3 in amino acids: CAISESQTNTEAFF. The CDR3 DNA is TGTGCCATCAGTGAGTCACAGACAAACACTGAAGCTTTCTTT.

The chain carries TRBV7-3 and TRBJ2-2; 10 positions match TRBD1. The CDR3 is 16 amino acids. Germline CDR1 and CDR2: SGHTA and FQGTGA. V trimming: 5 bases; J trimming: 5 bases; junction bases outside the gene matches: 8. For the CDR3, the DNA is TGTGCCAGCAGCGACAGGGGGCGCGGGGAAACCGGGGAGCTGTTTTTT. Encoded protein: CASSDRGRGETGELFF.

This chain uses TRBV6-8 with TRBJ2-1; 8 bases are a match to TRBD2. The CDR3 is made up of 17 amino acids. In germline, CDR1 is MNHGY, CDR2 SAAAGT. V was pared by 5 bases and J by 1 base, with 10 bases of the junction left unmatched. CDR3 nucleotide sequence: TGTGCCAGCAGTCCTTCAACTAGCGGACCTTCCTACAATGAGCAGTTCTTC. It codes for CASSPSTSGPSYNEQFF.

V gene TRBV19 combines with J gene TRBJ2-7; D ambiguous. The CDR3 has 14 amino acids. Germline V gives CDR1 LNHDA, CDR2 SQIVND (reference sequence). Trimming left V 5 bases short and J 4 bases short, with 15 bases between. The CDR3 DNA follows: TGTGCCAGTAGTGCAAGGGTTCGTGGGTACGAGCAGTACTTC. Translating gives CASSARVRGYEQYF. The full variable domain, in which reference TRBV19 and TRBJ2-7 provide the parts outside the CDR3, is DGGITQSPKYLFRKEGQNVTLSCEQNLNHDAMYWYRQDPGQGLRLIYYSQIVNDFQKGDIAEGYSVSREKKESFPLTVTSAQKNPTAFYLCASSARVRGYEQYFGPGTRLTVT.

The table lists this clonotype with a few counts. CDR3 DNA sequence: TGTGCCAGTACCAACTCCTGGACAGGCCGAAACACTGAAGCTTTCTTT. This translates into CASTNSWTGRNTEAFF. The V call is TRBV19, the J call TRBJ1-1, with TRBD1 matching over 7 bases. Trimming at V came to 7 bases and at J to 2 bases, leaving 13 bases not matched to a gene. The germline gives CDR1 LNHDA, CDR2 SQIVND (reference sequence). CDR3 length equals 16 residues.

This clonotype has more than one count but fewer than ten. The V call is TRBV6-5, the J call TRBJ1-2, with D uncertain. With 2 bases removed from V and 8 bases from J, the gap between germline ends came to 15 bases. From germline, CDR1 is MNHEY and CDR2 SVGAGI. This CDR3 is built from 14 residues. The DNA of the CDR3 is TGTGCCAGCAGTTACGGGCCAGAGACGAGAGGCTACACCTTC. The encoded protein is CASSYGPETRGYTF.

This clonotype has a count of ten or more. The rearrangement uses TRBV6-1 and TRBJ2-7; TRBD1 matches 7 bases. This CDR3 is 14 amino acids long. Unmatched junction bases numbered 8, after V lost 2 bases and J lost 7 bases. CDR1 and CDR2 from the germline V gene are MNHNS and SASEGT. CDR3 sequence (DNA): TGTGCCAGCAGTGAACGTGGGACAGTGCTGGAGCAGTACTTC. It encodes CASSERGTVLEQYF.

Many counts were recorded for this clonotype. The chain combines TRBV7-8 with TRBJ2-7; perhaps D is TRBD1 or TRBD2 (5 bases each). CDR1 SGHVS and CDR2 FQNEAQ come from the germline V gene. The CDR3 spans 14 residues. V lost 1 base and J lost 2, with 9 bases in between. The CDR3 region is CASSLGGTAYEQYF. The CDR3, as DNA: TGTGCCAGCAGCTTAGGGGGGACGGCCTACGAGCAGTACTTC.

V gene TRBV2 combines with J gene TRBJ2-3; D not certain. The CDR3 is 15 residues long. The germline V and J ends were trimmed by 4 bases and 2 bases, with 13 bases remaining between them. From germline, CDR1 is SNHLY and CDR2 FYNNEI. The CDR3 DNA sequence: TGTGCCAGCAGTGGAATAAGAGACACCACAGATACGCAGTATTTT. Translating gives CASSGIRDTTDTQYF.

This rearrangement joins TRBV12-3 or TRBV12-4 to TRBJ1-5; no reliable D call. The CDR3 has 14 amino acids. The V gene lost 3 bases and the J gene lost 4 bases, with 10 bases spanning the gap. CDR3 sequence (DNA): TGTGCCAGCAGTTTCTCTTCGTCGAATCAGCCCCAGCATTTT. Amino acids: CASSFSSSNQPQHF.

The chain recombines TRBV20-1 with TRBJ1-5; possible D gene TRBD1, 6 bases. Germline lookup yields CDR1 DFQATT and CDR2 SNEGSKA (reference sequence). V lost 3 bases and J 7 bases, leaving 13 bases between the germline ends. The CDR3 extends over 13 amino acids. The CDR3 region is CSASGGPVQPQHF. The CDR3 region has the DNA TGCAGTGCTAGTGGGGGGCCGGTGCAGCCCCAGCATTTT.

The chain is built from TRBV27 and TRBJ1-6, with 9 positions matching TRBD1. V lost 0 bases and J lost 1; bases outside the gene matches: 4. Germline-derived CDR1 and CDR2 are MNHEY and SMNVEV (reference sequence). The CDR3 is made up of 18 amino acids. The CDR3 DNA sequence: TGTGCCAGCAGTTTATCCCCGACAGGGGGTTCCTATAATTCACCCCTCCACTTT. This sequence encodes CASSLSPTGGSYNSPLHF.

This clonotype was observed many times. V gene TRBV7-3 combines with J gene TRBJ1-2; TRBD1 matches at 7 bases. Looked up from germline, CDR1 is SGHTA and CDR2 is FQGTGA. CDR3 length: 13 amino acids. The trim removed 5 bases at V and 8 bases at J, leaving 8 bases unmatched. The CDR3 DNA is TGTGCCAGCAGCCTCGGACAGGAGAGAGGCTACACCTTC. Residues: CASSLGQERGYTF.

This clonotype was recorded many times. The CDR3: CASSPPSATPNNEQFF. The CDR3 region has the DNA TGTGCCAGCAGCCCACCTAGCGCTACACCCAACAATGAGCAGTTCTTC. The chain carries TRBV7-2 and TRBJ2-1, with D perhaps matching TRBD2 (6 bases). Germline CDR1 reads SGHTA; CDR2 reads FQGNSA. Trimming shortened V by 5 bases and J by 5 bases, and 19 bases separated the two germline ends. The CDR3 length is 16 residues.

There are many counts of this clonotype. The chain combines TRBV6-6 with TRBJ1-5, with D unclear. The CDR3 length is 11 residues. Trimming cost V 6 bases and J 7 bases, with 7 bases left between them. Germline lookup yields CDR1 MNHNY and CDR2 SVGAGI (reference sequence). The CDR3 DNA follows: TGTGCCAGCAGCTCCGGACAGCCCCAGCATTTT. This gives the protein CASSSGQPQHF.

This clonotype was seen a handful of times. J is TRBJ2-1 and V is TRBV6-6, with TRBD1 matching over 10 bases. In germline, CDR1 is MNHNY, CDR2 SVGAGI (reference sequence). V was pared by 5 bases and J by 0 bases, with 10 bases of the junction left unmatched. The CDR3 spans 18 residues. The CDR3 bases are TGTGCCAGCAGTCCGGGACAGGGGCCATCCTCCTCCTACAATGAGCAGTTCTTC. As protein: CASSPGQGPSSSYNEQFF.

This clonotype occurred many times. The chain carries TRBV2 and TRBJ2-2; 7 bases fit TRBD2. Germline V gene data show CDR1 as SNHLY and CDR2 as FYNNEI. This CDR3 region has 14 residues. V shed 7 bases, J shed 6 bases, and the junction held 8 bases outside the gene matches. The CDR3, as DNA: TGTGCCAGCAACACCCGGCGGGGGTCCGGGGAGCTGTTTTTT. Translation gives CASNTRRGSGELFF.

The CDR3 DNA is TGTGCCAGCAGCTCCGGCGACAGCTATAATTCACCCCTCCACTTT. Translating gives CASSSGDSYNSPLHF. V is TRBV11-2 and J is TRBJ1-6; D possibly corresponds to TRBD1 (5 bases). V gave up 4 bases and J gave up 3 bases, with 10 bases separating them. Germline loops: CDR1 SGHAT, CDR2 FQNNGV. The CDR3 covers 15 residues. The whole variable domain, filled in from reference TRBV11-2 and TRBJ1-6, reads EAGVAQSPRYKIIEKRQSVAFWCNPISGHATLYWYQQILGQGPKLLIQFQNNGVVDDSQLPKDRFSAERLKGVDSTLKIQPAKLEDSAVYLCASSSGDSYNSPLHFGNGTRLTVT.

The V gene is TRBV11-2, the J gene TRBJ2-3, with D possibly being TRBD1 or TRBD2 (5 bases each). V lost 11 bases and J lost 6, with 21 bases in between. Per the germline V gene, CDR1 is SGHAT and CDR2 is FQNNGV. The CDR3 contains 14 residues. The CDR3 spells CACWGRQSIDTQYF. The CDR3, as DNA: TGTGCCTGCTGGGGACGTCAGTCTATCGATACGCAGTATTTT.

This clonotype showed up just a few times. The J gene is TRBJ2-1, the V gene TRBV28; D unclear. V lost 6 bases and J 2 bases, leaving 17 bases between the germline ends. The CDR3 runs 16 residues. The germline gives CDR1 MDHEN, CDR2 SYDVKM. The CDR3 region is CASSLTENPPYNEQFF. The CDR3 DNA sequence: TGTGCCAGCAGCCTCACAGAAAACCCTCCCTACAATGAGCAGTTCTTC. The entire variable domain, with the rest obtained from reference TRBV28 and TRBJ2-1, is as follows: DVKVTQSSRYLVKRTGEKVFLECVQDMDHENMFWYRQDPGLGLRLIYFSYDVKMKEKGDIPEGYSVSREKKERFSLILESASTNQTSMYLCASSLTENPPYNEQFFGPGTRLTVL.